Here is one TCR beta chain with its context. Antigen: not known. The data originate from a study of beta chain features in type 1 diabetes. Every bit of the isolated RNA underwent reverse transcription, so sequencing read expressed TCRB transcripts. Data came from immunoSEQ multiplex PCR; TCRdb stores just in-frame clones and leaves some out. The repertoire holds approximately 250,000 clones, about 24% seen once, with roughly 0.013% in the top ten. Study results and caveats: Naive, central memory and regulatory TCRB repertoires appeared more similar among patients than healthy donors. The study found moderately but significantly shorter TCRB CDR3s in all four CD4+ subsets of Type 1 diabetes patients.

Sampling consisted of one heparinised blood draw per donor, averaging around 100 mL. Sorting with CD45RO/CCR7/CD25/CD127/CD95/CD27 yielded naive, central memory, regulatory and stem-like memory CD4+ cells. The germline V and J ends were trimmed by 5 bases and 6 bases, with 8 bases remaining between them. CDR1 is SNHLY, CDR2 FYNNEI, per germline. This CDR3 has 12 amino acids. The source is a woman in her twenties or thirties with type 1 diabetes. Sequenced sample: naive CD4+ T cells from blood. This sequence joins TRBV2 and TRBJ1-5, with D unclear. CDR3 region: CASSPPSQPQHF. DNA of the CDR3: TGTGCCAGCAGTCCTCCGTCTCAGCCCCAGCATTTT. The entire variable domain, with the rest obtained from reference TRBV2 and TRBJ1-5, is as follows: EPEVTQTPSHQVTQMGQEVILRCVPISNHLYFYWYRQILGQKVEFLVSFYNNEISEKSEIFDDQFSVERPDGSNFTLKIRSTKLEDSAMYFCASSPPSQPQHFGDGTRLSIL.